The clone carrying this T cell receptor beta chain has ten or more counts. The antigen remains unidentified. These data come from a study of CD8 T cells in ankylosing spondylitis. Trimming left V 6 bases short and J 2 bases short, with 19 bases between. Germline CDR1 and CDR2: SQVTM and ANQGSEA. The CDR3 is 15 amino acids. TCRdb independently ran MiXCR on the 5' RACE reads; one entry per CDR3 protein. The top ten clones hold approximately 4% of a sample with 200,000 to 250,000 distinct CDR3 sequences, roughly 32% of them seen once. Findings of the study overall: Researchers reportedly found disease-linked clones significantly enriched in matched ankylosing spondylitis synovial fluid.

Material for sequencing was blood, either unsorted or a sorted T cell fraction (not recorded which). V and J are TRBV29-1 and TRBJ1-2; maybe TRBD1 (6 bases). The TCR was taken from a male donor with ankylosing spondylitis or in good health (not recorded which). Here the CDR3 DNA reads TGCAGCGTCCCACGGGGACAAGCCTACAACTATGGCTACACCTTC. Its translation is CSVPRGQAYNYGYTF.